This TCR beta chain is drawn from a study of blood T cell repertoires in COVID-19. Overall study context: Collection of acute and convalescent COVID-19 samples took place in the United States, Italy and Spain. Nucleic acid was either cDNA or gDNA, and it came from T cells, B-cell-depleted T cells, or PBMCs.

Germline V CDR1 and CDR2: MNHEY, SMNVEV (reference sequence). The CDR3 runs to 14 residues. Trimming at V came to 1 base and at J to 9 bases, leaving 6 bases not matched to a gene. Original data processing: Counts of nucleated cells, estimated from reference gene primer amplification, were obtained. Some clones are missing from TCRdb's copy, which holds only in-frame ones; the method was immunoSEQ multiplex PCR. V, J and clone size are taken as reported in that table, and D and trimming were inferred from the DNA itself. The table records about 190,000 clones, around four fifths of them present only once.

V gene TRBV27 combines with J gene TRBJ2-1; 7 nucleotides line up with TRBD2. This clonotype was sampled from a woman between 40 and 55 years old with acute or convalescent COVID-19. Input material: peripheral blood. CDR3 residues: CASSLWGEGSEQFF. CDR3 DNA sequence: TGTGCCAGCAGTTTATGGGGGGAGGGAAGTGAGCAGTTCTTC.